This entry is about one T cell receptor beta chain. Its antigen is undetermined. RNA transcripts were the source from which TCR beta CDR3 regions were amplified. A first-round RT-PCR used HTBI primers, followed by a second-round multiplex PCR. TCRdb processed the multiplex PCR reads anew with MiXCR; each CDR3 protein has one entry. The data contain about 380,000 distinct CDR3 sequences, 15% of them singletons. Where ophthalmopathy was absent within 18 months of follow-up, hyperthyroidism was stable. This CDR3 has 16 amino acids. In germline, CDR1 is SNHLY, CDR2 FYNNEI. The ends lost 3 bases at V and 4 bases at J; junction bases unmatched: 9. The sample belongs to a study of Graves' ophthalmopathy and Graves' hyperthyroidism. Study-wide context: The collection of peripheral blood took place at initial diagnosis, before any treatment.

Study-wide findings and caveats: Ophthalmopathy progression was predicted by the model at just over 70% sensitivity and 72% to 75% specificity.

The material sequenced was peripheral blood. The sequence was collected from a woman under 30 with stable Graves' hyperthyroidism. The chain has TRBV2 and TRBJ2-7; 10 bases align to TRBD1. CDR3 sequence: CASSESRGQGRYEQYF. The CDR3 bases are TGTGCCAGCAGTGAGAGTAGGGGACAGGGGAGATACGAGCAGTACTTC. Combining the CDR3 with reference TRBV2 and TRBJ2-7 gives the whole variable domain EPEVTQTPSHQVTQMGQEVILRCVPISNHLYFYWYRQILGQKVEFLVSFYNNEISEKSEIFDDQFSVERPDGSNFTLKIRSTKLEDSAMYFCASSESRGQGRYEQYFGPGTRLTVT.